This is a list of T cell receptor beta chains from one sample in a study of blood T cell repertoires in COVID-19. Only in-frame clones appear in the TCRdb table, and some are missing; sequencing was by immunoSEQ multiplex PCR. This repertoire shows fewer than 300,000 clones, about 73% found once; its top ten account for 2.5% to 4%. Specimen: peripheral blood. The source is a woman of 80 years or more with acute or convalescent COVID-19. The CDR3 runs from the conserved cysteine through the conserved F or W. Fields, in order: CDR3 length, V gene, clone size, J gene, D gene, CDR3 DNA, CDR3 protein. The D gene is left open where the match is weak. Part of the rows lack a size; the others show once, few, many or a class for expanded clones.

>15|TRBV6-5|.|TRBJ2-3|TRBD2
TGTGCCAGCAGGAGACTAGCGGAACCCCCAGATACGCAGTATTTT
CASRRLAEPPDTQYF
>13|TRBV10-1|few|TRBJ1-2|.
TGCGCCAGCAGTGAACAGGGACCATACGGCTACACCTTC
CASSEQGPYGYTF
>11|TRBV19|.|TRBJ2-1|.
TGTGCCAGTAGGGACTACACGGAGCAGTTCTTC
CASRDYTEQFF
>13|TRBV2|.|TRBJ1-4|.
TGTGCCAGCAGCCTTACAGGGTATGAAAAACTGTTTTTT
CASSLTGYEKLFF
>11|TRBV5-1|.|TRBJ2-7|.
TGCGCCAGCAGCTCCACCTACGAGCAGTACTTC
CASSSTYEQYF
>13|TRBV7-2|.|TRBJ2-2|.
TGTGCCAGCAGCTTAGATGGGAGCGGGGAGCTGTTTTTT
CASSLDGSGELFF
>15|TRBV5-1|.|TRBJ2-1|TRBD2
TGCGCCAGCAGCTTAGTGGGCGGGAGCTACAATGAGCAGTTCTTC
CASSLVGGSYNEQFF
>13|TRBV2|.|TRBJ2-7|TRBD1
TGTGCCAGCGGAGGACAGGGAGCCTACGAGCAGTACTTC
CASGGQGAYEQYF
>15|TRBV5-1|few|TRBJ2-1|.
TGCGCCAGCAGCCTGACAGGATCGTCCTACAATGAGCAGTTCTTC
CASSLTGSSYNEQFF
>13|TRBV11-3|many|TRBJ1-3|.
TGTGCCAGCAGCTTAGACCAACGGGGCACCATATATTTT
CASSLDQRGTIYF
>16|TRBV5-4|.|TRBJ1-3|TRBD1
TGTGCCAGCAGCTTGGCCTCCGGGACAGGAGGAAACACCATATATTTT
CASSLASGTGGNTIYF
>15|TRBV6-5|.|TRBJ1-1|.
TGTGCCAGCAGCCGGGGTGTAGGAATCAACACTGAAGCTTTCTTT
CASSRGVGINTEAFF
>15|TRBV6-1|.|TRBJ2-3|.
TGTGCCAGCAGTGAAGGACCGATAGCCACAGATACGCAGTATTTT
CASSEGPIATDTQYF
>14|TRBV5-6|.|TRBJ2-3|.
TGTGCCAGCAGCTCGTCTACCTTTTTAGATACGCAGTATTTT
CASSSSTFLDTQYF
>14|TRBV7-9|.|TRBJ2-5|TRBD1
TGTGCCAGCAGCGGGACAGGGGTTGGAGAGACCCAGTACTTC
CASSGTGVGETQYF
>14|TRBV7-9|few|TRBJ1-6|.
TGTGCCAGCAGCTTGGGGCAGAATAATTCACCCCTCCACTTT
CASSLGQNNSPLHF
>13|TRBV6-5|.|TRBJ1-2|TRBD1
TGTGCCAGCAGCGAGGGACAGGGTATAGACTACACCTTC
CASSEGQGIDYTF
>15|TRBV6-5|.|TRBJ1-2|TRBD1
TGTGCCAGCAGTAGCGACAGGGGAACGGGCTATGGCTACACCTTC
CASSSDRGTGYGYTF
>13|TRBV5-6|.|TRBJ1-2|.
TGTGCCAGCAGCTTGGCCTCTGAGTCTGGCTACACCTTC
CASSLASESGYTF
>15|TRBV5-4|.|TRBJ1-1|.
TGTGCCAGCAGCCGGGGAGGGGCCGGGAACACTGAAGCTTTCTTT
CASSRGGAGNTEAFF
>14|TRBV18|.|TRBJ2-4|.
TGTGCCAGCTCACCCACGCCACTTGGTGGCATTCAGTACTTC
CASSPTPLGGIQYF
>12|TRBV7-3|.|TRBJ1-4|.
TGTGCCAGCAGCCCCTCCGGGGAAAAACTGTTTTTT
CASSPSGEKLFF
>12|TRBV28|.|TRBJ2-7|TRBD2
TGTGCCAGTAGCGGGAGGGCCCACGAGCAGTACTTC
CASSGRAHEQYF
>12|TRBV3-1/TRBV3-2|.|TRBJ1-2|.
TGTGCCAGTGGTTTGGGGGGGAATGGCTACACCTTC
CASGLGGNGYTF
>13|TRBV18|.|TRBJ1-2|.
TGTGCCAGCTCACCCCGGGGAGGGGATGGCTACACCTTC
CASSPRGGDGYTF
>14|TRBV29-1|few|TRBJ1-1|TRBD1
TGCAGCGTTGAAGACTACAGGGGTCGGCTTGAAGCTTTCTTT
CSVEDYRGRLEAFF
>15|TRBV29-1|.|TRBJ1-1|TRBD1
TGCAGCGTTGGGGGACAGACTTTAAGGAACACTGAAGCTTTCTTT
CSVGGQTLRNTEAFF
>16|TRBV30|.|TRBJ2-3|TRBD2
TGTGCCTGGAGTTTGGGCCTAGCGGGAGCGGCAGATACGCAGTATTTT
CAWSLGLAGAADTQYF
>17|TRBV3-1/TRBV3-2|.|TRBJ2-7|.
TGTGCCAGCAGCCAAGATCGGACTCGGACCCTAGGTGGTGAGCAGTACTTC
CASSQDRTRTLGGEQYF
>14|TRBV6-5|.|TRBJ1-1|TRBD1
TGTGCCAGCAGTCCCCTGACAGGGGGGTCTGAAGCTTTCTTT
CASSPLTGGSEAFF
>14|TRBV11-1|.|TRBJ2-7|TRBD1
TGTGCCAGCAGCTTAGGACAGGGGTTTGGAGAGCAGTACTTC
CASSLGQGFGEQYF
>14|TRBV12-5|.|TRBJ1-3|.
TGTGCTAGTAGCAACGGTTTCTCTGGAAACACCATATATTTT
CASSNGFSGNTIYF
>15|TRBV6-5|.|TRBJ1-3|TRBD1
TGTGCCAGCAGTTACACGGGACAGGGGGCGGACACCATATATTTT
CASSYTGQGADTIYF
>15|TRBV5-5|.|TRBJ2-5|TRBD2
TGTGCCAGCAGCTTAGGAAGCGGGAGGGTGGAGACCCAGTACTTC
CASSLGSGRVETQYF
>13|TRBV5-1|few|TRBJ2-1|TRBD1
TGCGCCAGCAGCTTGGACAGGGGGAATGAGCAGTTCTTC
CASSLDRGNEQFF
>13|TRBV21-1|.|TRBJ1-6|.
TGTGCCAGCACCCCGGACAGAAATTCACCCCTCCACTTT
CASTPDRNSPLHF
>14|TRBV5-5|.|TRBJ1-2|.
TGTGCCAGCACCATAGACACCTCTAACTATGGCTACACCTTC
CASTIDTSNYGYTF
>14|TRBV7-3|.|TRBJ2-3|TRBD2
TGTGCCAGCAGCCCCGGGGGGGCCGGGGATACGCAGTATTTT
CASSPGGAGDTQYF
>14|TRBV30|few|TRBJ1-3|.
TGTGCCTGGGCCGGACAGAGCTCTGGAAACACCATATATTTT
CAWAGQSSGNTIYF
>15|TRBV5-6|.|TRBJ1-1|.
TGTGCCAGCGAGGCCGTTGACAGGCCGAACACTGAAGCTTTCTTT
CASEAVDRPNTEAFF
>13|TRBV30|.|TRBJ2-5|.
TGTGCCTGGAGTGCAGGGGCCCAGGAGACCCAGTACTTC
CAWSAGAQETQYF
>15|TRBV25-1|.|TRBJ1-1|.
TGTGCCAGCTTGCCGAACAGGCCTTCGAACACTGAAGCTTTCTTT
CASLPNRPSNTEAFF
>17|TRBV4-3|.|TRBJ1-1|.
TGCGCCAGCAGCCCTACGGGAGTCTCCCGAGCAAACACTGAAGCTTTCTTT
CASSPTGVSRANTEAFF
>14|TRBV7-2|.|TRBJ2-3|.
TGTGCCAGCAGCGCAACTAGCCGCACAGATACGCAGTATTTT
CASSATSRTDTQYF
>14|TRBV18|.|TRBJ2-3|.
TGTGCCAGCTCACCCCGGACAAGCACAGATACGCAGTATTTT
CASSPRTSTDTQYF
>15|TRBV18|.|TRBJ2-7|TRBD2
TGTGCCAGCTCACCCGGGACTAGCGACTCCTACGAGCAGTACTTC
CASSPGTSDSYEQYF
>12|TRBV2|.|TRBJ2-4|.
TGTGCCAGCAGCCAGGACAAAAACATTCAGTACTTC
CASSQDKNIQYF
>15|TRBV11-2|few|TRBJ2-7|TRBD2
TGTGCCAGCAGCTCTCAGGCGGGAGCCTTCTACGAGCAGTACTTC
CASSSQAGAFYEQYF
>13|TRBV5-1|.|TRBJ2-3|TRBD2
TGCGCCAGCAGCGAGCGGGGGTGGGATACGCAGTATTTT
CASSERGWDTQYF
>15|TRBV24-1|.|TRBJ1-4|TRBD1
TGTGCCACCAGTGTCCCGGGACAGGCTGATGAAAAACTGTTTTTT
CATSVPGQADEKLFF
>11|TRBV2|.|TRBJ1-1|.
TGTGCCAGCGCTAGGAACACTGAAGCTTTCTTT
CASARNTEAFF
>17|TRBV27|.|TRBJ1-1|.
TGTGCCAGCAGTTTATCGGGACTGCTAGATGTGAACACTGAAGCTTTCTTT
CASSLSGLLDVNTEAFF
>15|TRBV2|.|TRBJ2-2|TRBD2
TGTGCCAGCAACAGACTAGCGACGAACACCGGGGAGCTGTTTTTT
CASNRLATNTGELFF
>18|TRBV19|.|TRBJ2-2|TRBD2
TGTGCCAGTAGTGCCCGGGACGGGCGGGAGTGGTTCACCGGGGAGCTGTTTTTT
CASSARDGREWFTGELFF